This T cell receptor (beta chain) was documented in a study of blood T cell repertoires in COVID-19. Study-level background: The origin of the acute and convalescent COVID-19 samples was the United States, Italy and Spain. In each case, the material was cDNA or gDNA derived from T cells, B-cell-depleted T cells, or PBMCs.

The CDR3 is made up of 17 amino acids. V shed 2 bases, J shed 0 bases, and the junction held 10 bases outside the gene matches. Germline V CDR1 and CDR2: MDHEN, SYDVKM. Per the authors' pipeline: Estimation of nucleated cell counts relied on the amplification of reference gene primers. Produced via immunoSEQ multiplex PCR; TCRdb's table is partial and in-frame only. That table furnishes V, J and clone size, whereas the DNA furnished D and trimming. The data contain about 110,000 clones, 70% to 85% of them singletons. The chain carries TRBV28 and TRBJ2-7, with TRBD2 matching over 7 bases. Sequencing used peripheral blood. The origin of this receptor is a woman aged 40 to 50 with acute or convalescent COVID-19. The CDR3 spells CASSLLSGTTSSYEQYF. CDR3 sequence (DNA): TGTGCCAGCAGTTTACTCTCCGGGACTACTTCCTCCTACGAGCAGTACTTC.